The 23 T cell receptor beta chains below come from one sample, sequenced in a study of memory CD4+ T cells and cytomegalovirus serostatus. Single viable CD3+CD4+CD8-CD45RO+ cells were sorted as the memory CD4+ T cells. Assay: immunoSEQ multiplex PCR; the TCRdb copy retains only in-frame clones and omits some. Of under 75,000 clones listed, 60% to 85% are singletons. Sequenced input: memory CD4+ T cells from blood. These receptors all come from an adult in good health and CMV-seronegative. Some clones in this sample may be carry-over from other donors' samples.

The chain has TRBV28 and TRBJ2-1, with 10 bases matching TRBD2. This CDR3 has 14 residues. V trimming: 10 bases; J trimming: 4 bases; junction bases outside the gene matches: 7. In germline, CDR1 is MDHEN, CDR2 SYDVKM. CDR3: CATGGTSAYNEQFF. DNA for the CDR3: TGTGCCACAGGAGGGACTAGCGCATACAATGAGCAGTTCTTC.

This clone was picked up a small number of times. The chain links TRBV10-2 to TRBJ1-3; 7 bases align to TRBD1. With V trimmed by 6 bases and J by 4 bases, 6 bases remained unmatched. In germline, CDR1 is WSHSY, CDR2 SAAADI. The CDR3 spans 14 residues. The CDR3 bases are TGCGCCAGCAGCCGAGGACAGGACGGAAACACCATATATTTT. Amino acids: CASSRGQDGNTIYF.

This sequence joins TRBV11-2 and TRBJ2-2, with D perhaps TRBD1 (6 bases). This CDR3 contains 16 residues. The ends were cut back, 2 bases at V and 5 bases at J, with 15 bases in the middle. From germline, CDR1 is SGHAT and CDR2 FQNNGV. CDR3 loop: CASSLQETGTTGELFF. The CDR3, as DNA: TGTGCCAGCAGCTTACAGGAGACAGGAACGACCGGGGAGCTGTTTTTT.

The genes are TRBV7-9 and TRBJ1-2; the match to TRBD1 covers 9 bases. This CDR3 spans 17 amino acids. From germline, CDR1 is SEHNR and CDR2 FQNEAQ (reference sequence). The V segment lost 3 bases and the J segment 4 bases; nucleotides outside the gene matches: 12. The CDR3 protein is CASSLADAGQGPYGYTF. CDR3 DNA sequence: TGTGCCAGCAGCTTGGCGGACGCGGGACAGGGCCCCTATGGCTACACCTTC.

The chain couples TRBV5-1 to TRBJ2-7; 7 bases match TRBD1. Germline trimming cut 6 bases from V and 5 bases from J; bases unmatched to any gene: 8. The CDR3 has 13 residues. Germline V gene sequence: CDR1 SGHRS, CDR2 YFSETQ. The CDR3 DNA follows: TGCGCCAGCAAACAGGGGCCGGGGAACGAGCAGTACTTC. This encodes CASKQGPGNEQYF.

This clone is a singleton in its sample. One junction end does not reproduce the germline sequence, and a read error may be involved. Here the CDR3 reads CASSLQLSNTGELFF. The CDR3 DNA is TGTGCTAGCAGCTTACAGTTGTCGAACACCGGGGAGCTGTTTTTT. The chain has TRBV7-7 and TRBJ2-2; D uncertain. This CDR3 spans 15 amino acids. The V gene's germline CDR1 is SSHAT and CDR2 FNYEAQ (reference sequence). Full variable domain (missing parts from reference TRBV7-7 and TRBJ2-2): GAGVSQSPRYKVTKRGQDVTLRCDPISSHATLYWYQQALGQGPEFLTYFNYEAQPDKSGLPSDRFSAERPEGSISTLTIQRTEQRDSAMYRCASSLQLSNTGELFFGEGSRLTVL.

This clone has a handful of counts. V usage is TRBV30 and J usage is TRBJ1-1, with a possible D match to TRBD1 (5 bases). V lost 3 bases to trimming and J lost 4 bases, with 9 bases between them. The CDR3 totals 12 residues. CDR1 is GTSNPN, CDR2 SVGIG, per germline (reference sequence). The CDR3 DNA follows: TGTGCCTGGAGGGGGGAGGCCACTGAAGCTTTCTTT. This gives the protein CAWRGEATEAFF.

This chain uses TRBV5-4 with TRBJ2-1; TRBD2 might be the D (6 bases). This CDR3 region has 14 residues. Germline V gene sequence: CDR1 SGHNT, CDR2 YYREEE (reference sequence). With 0 bases removed from V and 4 bases from J, the gap between germline ends came to 8 bases. This CDR3 reads CASSLERVYNEQFF. The DNA for the CDR3 is TGTGCCAGCAGCTTGGAGCGGGTTTACAATGAGCAGTTCTTC.

Only a few counts were recorded for this clone. The chain combines TRBV19 with TRBJ1-5; no clear D. Germline CDR1 LNHDA, CDR2 SQIVND (reference sequence). CDR3 length: 12 residues. Trimming removed 5 bases at V and 2 bases at J, with 4 bases between. CDR3 loop: CASSPRNQPQHF. The CDR3 nucleotides read TGTGCCAGTAGTCCCCGCAATCAGCCCCAGCATTTT.

The chain recombines TRBV7-9 with TRBJ2-7; TRBD2 might be the D (5 bases). Germline loops: CDR1 SEHNR, CDR2 FQNEAQ (reference sequence). Trimming removed 2 bases at V and 6 bases at J, with 11 bases between. The CDR3 consists of 13 residues. The CDR3, as DNA: TGTGCCAGCAGCTTATACTCGGGGATCGAGCAGTACTTC. It is translated as CASSLYSGIEQYF.

The chain joins TRBV30 to TRBJ1-2, with 8 bases fitting TRBD1. With 3 bases clipped from V and 1 base from J, the junction kept 4 bases outside the gene matches. The CDR3 consists of 14 residues. Germline V gene lookup returns CDR1 GTSNPN and CDR2 SVGIG (reference sequence). The chain's CDR3 is CAWRGDRFNYGYTF. CDR3 sequence (DNA): TGTGCCTGGAGGGGGGACAGGTTTAACTATGGCTACACCTTC.

The chain combines TRBV30 with TRBJ1-4; D ambiguous. Germline V gene sequence: CDR1 GTSNPN, CDR2 SVGIG (reference sequence). This CDR3 has 15 residues. V gave up 2 bases and J gave up 4 bases, with 14 bases separating them. The CDR3: CAWSPPRSLNEKLFF. CDR3 coding DNA: TGTGCCTGGAGTCCCCCACGGAGCCTTAATGAAAAACTGTTTTTT. The full variable domain, completed using reference TRBV30 and TRBJ1-4, is SQTIHQWPATLVQPVGSPLSLECTVEGTSNPNLYWYRQAAGRGLQLLFYSVGIGQISSEVPQNLSASRPQDRQFILSSKKLLLSDSGFYLCAWSPPRSLNEKLFFGSGTQLSVL.

The chain couples TRBV30 to TRBJ2-2; 10 nucleotides line up with TRBD2. The CDR3 is 16 amino acids. Losses at the gene ends were 0 bases for V and 15 bases for J; bases not matched to a gene: 16. Germline V lookup: CDR1 GTSNPN, CDR2 SVGIG (reference sequence). The CDR3 coding sequence is TGTGCCTGGAGTGTACTAGGAGGAAGTGGTAGCGGGAGGTTGTTTTTT. Protein: CAWSVLGGSGSGRLFF.

The chain has TRBV15 and TRBJ2-3; 11 nucleotides agree with TRBD1. The CDR3 has 16 residues. The germline V gene encodes CDR1 LNHNV and CDR2 YYDKDF (reference sequence). V was pared by 4 bases and J by 6 bases, with 9 bases of the junction left unmatched. CDR3 protein: CATSTDRGRFGDTQYF. The CDR3 region has the DNA TGTGCCACCAGCACGGACAGGGGGCGCTTTGGGGATACGCAGTATTTT.

The V call is TRBV6-5, the J call TRBJ1-4; D remains unclear. The CDR3 extends over 15 amino acids. V lost 5 bases, J lost 3 bases, and 13 bases lay in between. Germline lookup yields CDR1 MNHEY and CDR2 SVGAGI. The CDR3, as DNA: TGTGCCAGCAGTGGACGCGAGGCTGCTAATGAAAAACTGTTTTTT. This translates into CASSGREAANEKLFF.

Written as DNA, the CDR3 is TGTGCCAGCAGTCAGGTTAAGGGAGAAGCTTTCTTT. It specifies CASSQVKGEAFF. The genes are TRBV28 and TRBJ1-1; no firm D call. The CDR3 extends over 12 amino acids. V lost 5 bases and J 8 bases, leaving 12 bases between the germline ends. Looked up from germline, CDR1 is MDHEN and CDR2 is SYDVKM.

This chain connects TRBV7-9 to TRBJ1-2; D gene ambiguous. This CDR3 spans 14 amino acids. Germline values: CDR1 SEHNR, CDR2 FQNEAQ (reference sequence). The V and J ends lost 4 bases and 8 bases respectively, with 17 bases between them. The CDR3: CASSSTPDGGGYTF. The CDR3 DNA reads TGTGCCAGCAGCTCAACACCCGATGGCGGCGGCTACACCTTC.

This clone was seen only once. The chain couples TRBV19 to TRBJ2-1; D is perhaps TRBD1 or TRBD2 (6 bases each). With 2 bases removed from V and 0 bases from J, the gap between germline ends came to 11 bases. Germline-derived CDR1 and CDR2 are LNHDA and SQIVND (reference sequence). The CDR3 spans 16 residues. The CDR3 sequence is CASSIWGANSYNEQFF. The CDR3, as DNA: TGTGCCAGTAGTATATGGGGGGCTAACTCCTACAATGAGCAGTTCTTC.

This chain uses TRBV7-3 with TRBJ2-5, with no clear D. The germline V gene encodes CDR1 SGHTA and CDR2 FQGTGA. Trimming removed 2 bases from V and 1 base from J, with 11 bases in between. This CDR3 has 15 amino acids. CDR3 DNA sequence: TGTGCCAGCAGCTTACTTCCAGGACCCCAAGAGACCCAGTACTTC. This sequence encodes CASSLLPGPQETQYF.

This chain links TRBV18 with TRBJ1-1; 7 bases agree with TRBD1. The germline V gene encodes CDR1 KGHSH and CDR2 LQKENI. This CDR3 is built from 16 residues. J was trimmed by 0 bases and V by 2 bases; bases with no gene match: 6. CDR3 DNA sequence: TGTGCCAGCTCACCAGGTTCGACAGGGATGAACACTGAAGCTTTCTTT. Residues: CASSPGSTGMNTEAFF.

This chain joins TRBV5-4 and TRBJ1-1; D gene ambiguous. V lost 4 bases and J lost 2, with 15 bases in between. This CDR3 comprises 15 residues. From germline, CDR1 is SGHNT and CDR2 YYREEE (reference sequence). Here the CDR3 DNA reads TGTGCCAGCAGCCCAAAAGGGCTGTTTAACACTGAAGCTTTCTTT. It codes for CASSPKGLFNTEAFF.

The genes are TRBV11-2 and TRBJ2-7, with a tentative D call TRBD2 (5 bases). The CDR3 loop spans 14 amino acids. With 0 bases removed from V and 6 bases from J, the gap between germline ends came to 12 bases. CDR1 and CDR2 (germline): SGHAT, FQNNGV. The CDR3 DNA is TGTGCCAGCAGCTTAGATTGGACGGGGTCCGAGCAGTACTTC. It translates to CASSLDWTGSEQYF.

The chain carries TRBV9 and TRBJ2-2; the D is unclear. V lost 0 bases, J lost 2 bases, and 8 bases lay in between. The V gene's germline CDR1 is SGDLS and CDR2 YYNGEE. The CDR3 length is 15 residues. The CDR3: CASSVGSLNTGELFF. CDR3 coding DNA: TGTGCCAGCAGCGTAGGATCCCTAAACACCGGGGAGCTGTTTTTT. The complete variable domain, with remaining parts taken from reference TRBV9 and TRBJ2-2, reads DSGVTQTPKHLITATGQRVTLRCSPRSGDLSVYWYQQSLDQGLQFLIQYYNGEERAKGNILERFSAQQFPDLHSELNLSSLELGDSALYFCASSVGSLNTGELFFGEGSRLTVL.